This T cell receptor beta chain emerged from a study of early T cells in non-severe SARS-CoV-2 infection. Study summary: The sequenced material was bulk RNA from unsorted whole blood, and its chains were unpaired.

From germline, CDR1 is SGHKS and CDR2 YYEKEE (reference sequence). This CDR3 is built from 14 residues. Trimming removed 2 bases from V and 2 bases from J, with 10 bases in between. Unique molecular identifier tags were affixed to discrete cDNA molecules. TCRdb re-derived calls from the 5' RACE reads in MiXCR, one entry per CDR3 protein. The repertoire holds some 58,000 distinct CDR3 sequences, with around 12% as singletons. This clonotype occurred a few times. The V call is TRBV5-5, the J call TRBJ1-2, with D uncertain. Sequenced sample: whole blood. This TCR was sampled from an adult who was a healthcare worker with PCR-confirmed SARS-CoV-2 infection or an uninfected control (not recorded which). The CDR3 protein is CASSFWTGNYGYTF. The DNA of the CDR3 is TGTGCCAGCAGCTTCTGGACCGGCAACTATGGCTACACCTTC. Full variable domain (missing parts from reference TRBV5-5 and TRBJ1-2): DAGVTQSPTHLIKTRGQQVTLRCSPISGHKSVSWYQQVLGQGPQFIFQYYEKEERGRGNFPDRFSARQFPNYSSELNVNALLLGDSALYLCASSFWTGNYGYTFGSGTRLTVV.